These 25 T cell receptor beta chains were sequenced from one sample in a study of cytomegalovirus exposure and HLA in healthy donors (dated by TCRdb to the late 2010s). Library preparation was by the immunoSEQ multiplex PCR assay. A mixture of 60 forward primers for TCR Vbeta segments and 13 reverse primers for TCR Jbeta segments was used in the multiplex PCR. Drawn from immuneACCESS, this table holds only the in-frame rearrangements with V and J called that TCRdb kept. Clones are partly lost; checked studies trace under half to an unresolved V gene and leave the rest unexplained. This sample's table carries tens of thousands of clones. The ten largest account for 2.5% to 3% of the sample. Sequenced: PBMCs. The origin of the receptors is a man aged 35 to 55 in good health and CMV-seronegative.

As for this clone: Distinct nucleotide sequences in the sample also encode this CDR3. The chain is built from TRBV5-1 and TRBJ2-5; 13 bases are a match to TRBD2. The CDR3 loop spans 15 amino acids. Germline loops: CDR1 SGHRS, CDR2 YFSETQ. V trimming: 4 bases; J trimming: 5 bases; junction bases outside the gene matches: 5. CDR3 coding DNA: TGCGCCAGCAGCGGCGGGACTAGCGGGGCGGAGACCCAGTACTTC. Amino acids: CASSGGTSGAETQYF.

V and J are TRBV30 and TRBJ1-6; 7 bases match TRBD1. Looked up from germline, CDR1 is GTSNPN and CDR2 is SVGIG (reference sequence). The CDR3 is 16 residues long. The J segment lost 7 bases and the V segment lost 0 bases, leaving 9 bases of the junction unmatched. The chain's CDR3 is CAWSVRSGRGNSPLHF. DNA of the CDR3: TGTGCCTGGAGTGTTCGTTCGGGCAGGGGGAATTCACCCCTCCACTTT.

The chain combines TRBV25-1 with TRBJ1-4, with 7 positions matching TRBD1. Germline CDR1 reads MGHDK; CDR2 reads SYGVNS. Trimming removed 0 bases from V and 5 bases from J; junction bases left unmatched: 3. The CDR3 runs to 15 residues. The CDR3 sequence: CASSEYGRGNEKLFF. CDR3 DNA sequence: TGTGCCAGCAGTGAATATGGCAGGGGGAATGAAAAACTGTTTTTT.

The chain carries TRBV18 and TRBJ2-2; D is undetermined. The CDR3 has 16 residues. The V gene lost 3 bases and the J gene lost 1 base, with 12 bases spanning the gap. Germline values: CDR1 KGHSH, CDR2 LQKENI. The CDR3 loop is CASSPQEAQNTGELFF. CDR3 bases: TGTGCCAGCTCACCCCAAGAAGCGCAGAACACCGGGGAGCTGTTTTTT.

With respect to this clone: The germline gene is not matched at one end of the junction; a read error may be the cause. The chain carries TRBV27 and TRBJ1-6; D not resolved. In germline, CDR1 is MNHEY, CDR2 SMNVEV (reference sequence). There are 14 residues in the CDR3. The CDR3 region is CATSYFRYNSPLHF. CDR3 DNA: TGTGCCACCAGTTATTTCCGGTATAATTCACCCCTCCACTTT.

The J gene is TRBJ2-5, the V gene TRBV4-1; 8 nucleotides line up with TRBD1. Germline V gives CDR1 MGHRA, CDR2 YSYEKL. With 1 base clipped from V and 5 bases from J, the junction kept 9 bases outside the gene matches. This CDR3 contains 16 residues. The CDR3 spells CASSQAQGALIETQYF. CDR3 sequence (DNA): TGCGCCAGCAGCCAAGCTCAGGGGGCTCTTATCGAGACCCAGTACTTC.

J is TRBJ2-5 and V is TRBV7-2; 8 bases are a match to TRBD2. This CDR3 region has 14 residues. CDR1 and CDR2 from the germline V gene are SGHTA and FQGNSA. Trimming cost V 4 bases and J 6 bases; bases outside gene matches: 7. Here the CDR3 DNA reads TGTGCCAGCAGCTCCTCCCGGGGGGGTAAGACCCAGTACTTC. Residues: CASSSSRGGKTQYF.

The chain has TRBV5-1 and TRBJ2-7, with D possibly being TRBD1 (5 bases). The V end lost 5 bases, the J end lost 2 bases, and 11 bases lay between the germline ends. Per the germline V gene, CDR1 is SGHRS and CDR2 is YFSETQ. The CDR3 is 13 amino acids. In DNA form, the CDR3 reads TGCGCCAGCAGACAGGAAAGCCCCTACGAGCAGTACTTC. It yields the protein CASRQESPYEQYF.

This chain connects TRBV6-1 to TRBJ2-2; 8 bases line up with TRBD1. In germline, CDR1 is MNHNS, CDR2 SASEGT. With V trimmed by 5 bases and J by 5 bases, 4 bases remained unmatched. The CDR3 totals 14 residues. CDR3 sequence reads: CASSPGQETGELFF. DNA of the CDR3: TGTGCCAGCAGTCCGGGACAGGAAACCGGGGAGCTGTTTTTT.

This chain joins TRBV6-5 and TRBJ1-5; TRBD1 aligns across 7 bases. CDR1 and CDR2 (germline): MNHEY, SVGAGI. The CDR3 has 15 residues. Germline trimming cut 2 bases from V and 0 bases from J; bases unmatched to any gene: 1. The CDR3, as DNA: TGTGCCAGCAGTTACGGGACAGATAGCAATCAGCCCCAGCATTTT. This translates into CASSYGTDSNQPQHF.

The chain employs TRBV5-4 and TRBJ2-5; TRBD1 matches 8 bases. The DNA end is a closer match to TRBJ2-7, so the J assignment may be wrong. Germline V gene data show CDR1 as SGHNT and CDR2 as YYREEE (reference sequence). The CDR3 loop spans 16 amino acids. CDR3 coding DNA: TGTGCCAGCAGCTTGGCGGCAGGGGGCGAGGGCTACGAGCAGTACTTC. It is translated as CASSLAAGGEGYEQYF.

The V and J genes are TRBV25-1 and TRBJ1-6; D ambiguous. V was cut by 6 bases and J by 10 bases, with 19 bases left in between. The CDR3 extends over 15 amino acids. The germline gives CDR1 MGHDK, CDR2 SYGVNS. The CDR3 loop is CASRSTGRRESPLHF. The DNA for the CDR3 is TGTGCCAGCAGATCTACCGGCAGGCGTGAGTCACCCCTCCACTTT. The variable domain in full, completed from reference TRBV25-1 and TRBJ1-6, reads EADIYQTPRYLVIGTGKKITLECSQTMGHDKMYWYQQDPGMELHLIHYSYGVNSTEKGDLSSESTVSRIRTEHFPLTLESARPSHTSQYLCASRSTGRRESPLHFGNGTRLTVT.

V and J are TRBV6-5 and TRBJ1-1; D is unclear. Per germline, CDR1 MNHEY and CDR2 SVGAGI. The V gene lost 5 bases and the J gene lost 1 base, with 8 bases spanning the gap. The CDR3 is made up of 13 amino acids. The CDR3 coding sequence is TGTGCCAGCAGTCACAACAGGAACACTGAAGCTTTCTTT. Translated: CASSHNRNTEAFF.

V gene TRBV30 combines with J gene TRBJ1-1, with no clear D. Per germline, CDR1 GTSNPN and CDR2 SVGIG (reference sequence). CDR3 length equals 13 residues. Trimming left V 2 bases short and J 0 bases short, with 7 bases between. The CDR3 region has the DNA TGTGCCTGGAGTCAGGTACTGAACACTGAAGCTTTCTTT. Protein: CAWSQVLNTEAFF.

The chain combines TRBV30 with TRBJ1-3; D is undetermined. The V gene lost 4 bases and the J gene lost 1 base, with 11 bases spanning the gap. Germline lookup yields CDR1 GTSNPN and CDR2 SVGIG (reference sequence). The CDR3 runs 14 residues. The CDR3 spells CAWTIRGSGNTIYF. In nucleotides, the CDR3 is TGTGCCTGGACCATCCGGGGATCTGGAAACACCATATATTTT.

This chain joins TRBV27 and TRBJ1-5; D gene unclear. Germline CDR1 reads MNHEY; CDR2 reads SMNVEV (reference sequence). The CDR3 extends over 12 amino acids. Trimming removed 6 bases from V and 3 bases from J, with 6 bases in between. The DNA for the CDR3 is TGTGCCAGCAGAAACTACAATCAGCCCCAGCATTTT. Its protein is CASRNYNQPQHF.

The chain recombines TRBV2 with TRBJ1-1; 8 bases line up with TRBD1. The CDR3 is 14 amino acids. Germline CDR1 reads SNHLY; CDR2 reads FYNNEI. The V segment lost 8 bases and the J segment 1 base; nucleotides outside the gene matches: 6. The CDR3 sequence: CASLLDRGNTEAFF. As DNA, the CDR3 is TGTGCCAGCCTTCTCGACAGGGGGAACACTGAAGCTTTCTTT.

The chain couples TRBV6-1 to TRBJ2-2; 10 bases match TRBD2. The CDR3 spans 15 residues. V was clipped by 6 bases and J by 6 bases; unmatched bases: 7. The germline V gene has CDR1 MNHNS and CDR2 SASEGT. The CDR3 is CASSPSGGDSGELFF. CDR3 nucleotide sequence: TGTGCCAGCAGCCCTAGCGGGGGTGACTCCGGGGAGCTGTTTTTT.

CDR3 coding DNA: TGTGCCAGCAGACGTGAGGGTACTGAAGCTTTCTTT. Its protein product is CASRREGTEAFF. This chain links TRBV6-6 with TRBJ1-1, with D hard to call. Trimming shortened V by 6 bases and J by 5 bases, and 10 bases separated the two germline ends. This CDR3 is 12 amino acids long. Germline V gene data show CDR1 as MNHNY and CDR2 as SVGAGI (reference sequence).

The chain carries TRBV18 and TRBJ2-3, with 10 bases matching TRBD1. The CDR3 extends over 15 amino acids. Germline V gene sequence: CDR1 KGHSH, CDR2 LQKENI. J gave up 6 bases and V 3 bases, and 6 bases lay outside the gene matches. CDR3 in amino acids: CASSPGTGERDTQYF. CDR3 bases: TGTGCCAGCTCACCCGGGACAGGGGAAAGGGATACGCAGTATTTT.

The rearrangement joins TRBV27 to TRBJ2-7; 8 bases line up with TRBD1. Germline lookup yields CDR1 MNHEY and CDR2 SMNVEV (reference sequence). There are 15 residues in the CDR3. The J segment lost 7 bases and the V segment lost 6 bases, leaving 14 bases of the junction unmatched. The CDR3 reads CASRRLGQVLREQYF. CDR3 DNA: TGTGCCAGCAGGAGACTGGGACAGGTTTTACGAGAGCAGTACTTC.

The chain has TRBV30 and TRBJ1-2; TRBD1 is a possible D gene (6 bases). CDR3 length equals 15 residues. Germline loops: CDR1 GTSNPN, CDR2 SVGIG (reference sequence). The ends were cut back, 8 bases at V and 8 bases at J, with 27 bases in the middle. As DNA, the CDR3 is TGTGCCGCCAGACCTTCGGGACATTTCATCTGGGGCTACACCTTC. It yields the protein CAARPSGHFIWGYTF.

The chain recombines TRBV6-4 with TRBJ2-2; D call uncertain. The V end was cut by 3 bases, the J end by 3 bases, with 8 bases between. The germline V gene has CDR1 MRHNA and CDR2 SNTAGT. The CDR3 has 14 residues. The DNA of the CDR3 is TGTGCCAGCAGTGAGAGTCAGGACACCGGGGAGCTGTTTTTT. As protein: CASSESQDTGELFF.

J is TRBJ1-2 and V is TRBV30; 7 bases map to TRBD1. This CDR3 contains 13 residues. Per germline, CDR1 GTSNPN and CDR2 SVGIG (reference sequence). The junction had 7 bases not matched to a gene; V was cut back by 5 bases and J by 4 bases. CDR3 nucleotides: TGTGCCTGGCGGGGTAGGGACAGCTATGGCTACACCTTC. Protein sequence: CAWRGRDSYGYTF.

V gene TRBV6-1 combines with J gene TRBJ1-1; D uncertain. The germline CDR1 and CDR2 sequences are MNHNS and SASEGT. Trimming took off 3 bases at V and 1 base at J, with 9 bases between the two ends. The CDR3 runs 14 residues. The CDR3 bases are TGTGCCAGCAGTGAGGGCGGGAGGAACACTGAAGCTTTCTTT. This gives the protein CASSEGGRNTEAFF.